The clone carrying this T cell receptor (beta chain) appeared once. Its antigen remains unknown. Germline assignment: CDR1 MRHNA and CDR2 SNTAGT. The CDR3 length is 15 residues. V dropped 6 bases and J dropped 3 bases, with 17 bases sitting between them. Sequencing used immunoSEQ multiplex PCR; TCRdb keeps in-frame clones, though not all of them. Found here are about 80,000 clones, roughly four fifths of them singletons; the top ten hold approximately 0.47%. Unstimulated PBMCs were sorted into CD3+CD4+ and CD3+CD8+ populations. This specimen comes from a study of T cell clones after liver transplantation. About the study: Tolerant meant at least one year fully off immunosuppression without liver enzymes above twice normal. Blood was drawn pre-transplant, before withdrawal, and after full or failed withdrawal. The study's findings and limits: A larger donor-reactive than third-party decline suggested partial antigen-specific deletion.

The genes are TRBV6-4 and TRBJ1-1; D is undetermined. This clonotype originated in a human patient who received a liver transplant. Some T cells may be provided by the graft donor. The sequencing used CD4+ T cells from blood, collected 46 months after liver transplant. The CDR3 nucleotides are TGTGCCAGCAGGCAGACATTCGTTGATGACACTGAAGCTTTCTTT. This encodes CASRQTFVDDTEAFF.